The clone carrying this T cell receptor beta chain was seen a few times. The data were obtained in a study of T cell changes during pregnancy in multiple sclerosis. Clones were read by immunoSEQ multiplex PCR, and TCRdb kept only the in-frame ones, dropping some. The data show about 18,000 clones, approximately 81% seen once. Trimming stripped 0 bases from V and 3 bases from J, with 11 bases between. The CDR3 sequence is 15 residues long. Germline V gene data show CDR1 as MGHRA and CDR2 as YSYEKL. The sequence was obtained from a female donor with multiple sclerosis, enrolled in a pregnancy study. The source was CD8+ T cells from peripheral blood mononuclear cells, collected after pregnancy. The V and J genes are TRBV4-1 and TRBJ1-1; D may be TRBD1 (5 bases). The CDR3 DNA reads TGCGCCAGCAGCCAAGATAGGGCGGGGGACACTGAAGCTTTCTTT. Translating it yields CASSQDRAGDTEAFF.